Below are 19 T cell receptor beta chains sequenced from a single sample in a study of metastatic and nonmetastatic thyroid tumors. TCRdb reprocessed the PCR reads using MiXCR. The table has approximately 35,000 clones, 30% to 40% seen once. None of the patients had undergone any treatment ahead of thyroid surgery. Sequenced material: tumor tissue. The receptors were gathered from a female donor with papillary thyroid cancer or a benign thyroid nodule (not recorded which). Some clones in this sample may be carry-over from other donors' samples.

The CDR3 DNA reads TGTGCTAGTGGGCTTAGCTACAATGAGCAGTTCTTC. As protein: CASGLSYNEQFF. The chain combines TRBV12-5 with TRBJ2-1; D is uncertain. V lost 6 bases, J lost 3 bases, and 6 bases lay in between. Germline V lookup: CDR1 LGHNT, CDR2 FRNRAP. The CDR3 extends over 12 amino acids.

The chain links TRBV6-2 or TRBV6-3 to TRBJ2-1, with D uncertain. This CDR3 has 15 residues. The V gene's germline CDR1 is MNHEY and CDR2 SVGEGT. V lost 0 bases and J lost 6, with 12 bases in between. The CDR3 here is CASSYSFTDPNEQFF. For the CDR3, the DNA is TGTGCCAGCAGTTACTCGTTTACAGATCCCAATGAGCAGTTCTTC.

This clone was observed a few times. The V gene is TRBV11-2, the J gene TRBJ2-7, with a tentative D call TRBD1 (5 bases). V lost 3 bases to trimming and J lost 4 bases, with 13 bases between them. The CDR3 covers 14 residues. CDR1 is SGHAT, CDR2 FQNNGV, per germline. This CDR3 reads CASSFGVRDYEQYF. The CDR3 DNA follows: TGTGCCAGCAGCTTTGGGGTCAGGGATTACGAGCAGTACTTC.

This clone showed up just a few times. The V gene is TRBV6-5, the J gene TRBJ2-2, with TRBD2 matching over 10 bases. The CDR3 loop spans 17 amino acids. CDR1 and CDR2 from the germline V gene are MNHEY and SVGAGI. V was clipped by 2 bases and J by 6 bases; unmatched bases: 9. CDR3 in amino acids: CASSYKGASGSSGELFF. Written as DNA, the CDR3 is TGTGCCAGCAGTTACAAGGGGGCTAGCGGGAGTTCCGGGGAGCTGTTTTTT.

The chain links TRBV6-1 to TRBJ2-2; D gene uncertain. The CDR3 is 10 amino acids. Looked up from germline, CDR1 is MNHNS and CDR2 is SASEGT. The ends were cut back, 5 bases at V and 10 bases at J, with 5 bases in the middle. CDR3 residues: CASSLEELFF. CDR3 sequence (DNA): TGTGCCAGCAGTTTGGAGGAGCTGTTTTTT.

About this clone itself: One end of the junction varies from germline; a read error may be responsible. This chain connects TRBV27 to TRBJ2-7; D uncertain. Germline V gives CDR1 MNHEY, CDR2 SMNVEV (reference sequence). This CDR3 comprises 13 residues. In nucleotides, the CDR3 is TGTGCCAGCAGTTTCAACCCAGGCAACGATCAGTACTTC. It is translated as CASSFNPGNDQYF.

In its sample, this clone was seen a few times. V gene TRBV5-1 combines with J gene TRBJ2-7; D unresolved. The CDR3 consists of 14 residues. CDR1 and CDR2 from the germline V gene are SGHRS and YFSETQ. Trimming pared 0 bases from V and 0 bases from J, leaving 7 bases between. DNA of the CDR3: TGCGCCAGCAGCTTGGGTCCAAGCTCCTACGAGCAGTACTTC. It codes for CASSLGPSSYEQYF.

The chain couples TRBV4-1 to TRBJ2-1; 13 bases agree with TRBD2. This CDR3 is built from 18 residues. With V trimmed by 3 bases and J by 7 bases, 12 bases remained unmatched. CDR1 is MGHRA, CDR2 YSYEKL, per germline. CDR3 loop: CASSHETRTSGRLNEQFF. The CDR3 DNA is TGCGCCAGCAGCCATGAAACGAGGACTAGCGGGAGATTAAATGAGCAGTTCTTC.

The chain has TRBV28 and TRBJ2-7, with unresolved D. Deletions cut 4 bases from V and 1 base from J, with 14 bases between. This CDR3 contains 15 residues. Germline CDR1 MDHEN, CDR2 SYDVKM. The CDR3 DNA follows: TGTGCCAGCAGTTCCTTGAGTATCGGGTCCTACGAGCAGTACTTC. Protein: CASSSLSIGSYEQYF.

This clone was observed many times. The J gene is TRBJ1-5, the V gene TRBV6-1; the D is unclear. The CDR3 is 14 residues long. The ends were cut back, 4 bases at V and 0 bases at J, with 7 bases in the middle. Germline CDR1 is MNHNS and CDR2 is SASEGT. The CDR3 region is CASSGIYSNQPQHF. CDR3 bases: TGTGCCAGCAGTGGGATCTATAGCAATCAGCCCCAGCATTTT.

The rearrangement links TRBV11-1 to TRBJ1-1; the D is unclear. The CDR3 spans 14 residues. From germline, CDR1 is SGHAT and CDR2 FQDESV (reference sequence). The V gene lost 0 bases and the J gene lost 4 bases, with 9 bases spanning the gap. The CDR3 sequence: CASSLALRGTEAFF. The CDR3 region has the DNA TGTGCCAGCAGCTTAGCTTTACGGGGCACTGAAGCTTTCTTT.

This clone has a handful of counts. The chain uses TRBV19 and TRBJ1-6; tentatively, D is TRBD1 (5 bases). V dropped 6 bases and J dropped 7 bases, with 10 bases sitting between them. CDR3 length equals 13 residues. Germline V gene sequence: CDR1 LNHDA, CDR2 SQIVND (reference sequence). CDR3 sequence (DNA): TGTGCCAGTAGCCCGAGGACAAATTCACCCCTCCACTTT. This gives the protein CASSPRTNSPLHF.

CDR3: CASSRGGNTEAFF. CDR3 DNA: TGTGCCAGCAGCCGTGGGGGAAACACTGAAGCTTTCTTT. The chain employs TRBV11-3 and TRBJ1-1; a weak D match, TRBD1 (5 bases). The ends were cut back, 5 bases at V and 2 bases at J, with 9 bases in the middle. This CDR3 is built from 13 residues. CDR1 and CDR2 (germline): SGHNT, YENEEA.

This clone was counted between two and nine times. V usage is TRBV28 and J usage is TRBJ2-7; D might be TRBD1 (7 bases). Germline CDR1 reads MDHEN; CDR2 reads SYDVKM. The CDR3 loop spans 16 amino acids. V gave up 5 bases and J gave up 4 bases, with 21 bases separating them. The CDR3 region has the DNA TGTGCCAGCAGTGGGGGTGCTGCGGGACAGCTATACGAGCAGTACTTC. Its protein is CASSGGAAGQLYEQYF.

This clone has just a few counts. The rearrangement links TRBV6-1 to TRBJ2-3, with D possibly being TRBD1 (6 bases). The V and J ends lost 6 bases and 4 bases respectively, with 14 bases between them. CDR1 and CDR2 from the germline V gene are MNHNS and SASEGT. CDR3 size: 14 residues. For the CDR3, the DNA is TGTGCCAGCAGCTTTGTACAGGGAGCAGATACGCAGTATTTT. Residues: CASSFVQGADTQYF.

CDR3: CASAIAGGSYEQYF. The CDR3 DNA sequence: TGTGCCAGCGCCATAGCGGGAGGGAGCTACGAGCAGTACTTC. The chain employs TRBV6-2 or TRBV6-3 and TRBJ2-7; 11 nucleotides agree with TRBD2. CDR3 length: 14 amino acids. V lost 8 bases to trimming and J lost 3 bases; unmatched junction nucleotides: 6. The germline CDR1 and CDR2 sequences are MNHEY and SVGEGT.

CDR3 loop: CASSLGTGVRGGEAFF. CDR3 nucleotides: TGTGCCAGCAGTTTAGGAACAGGGGTCCGTGGGGGGGAAGCTTTCTTT. V is TRBV28 and J is TRBJ1-1, with 7 bases identical to TRBD1. Germline lookup yields CDR1 MDHEN and CDR2 SYDVKM. The CDR3 covers 16 residues. V lost 2 bases to trimming and J lost 8 bases; unmatched junction nucleotides: 14.

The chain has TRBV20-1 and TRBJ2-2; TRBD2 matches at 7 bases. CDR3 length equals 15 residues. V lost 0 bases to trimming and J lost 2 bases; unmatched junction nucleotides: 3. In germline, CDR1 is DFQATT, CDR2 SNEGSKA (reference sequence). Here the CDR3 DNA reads TGCAGTGCTAGAGATCTAGCGGCAAACACCGGGGAGCTGTTTTTT. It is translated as CSARDLAANTGELFF.

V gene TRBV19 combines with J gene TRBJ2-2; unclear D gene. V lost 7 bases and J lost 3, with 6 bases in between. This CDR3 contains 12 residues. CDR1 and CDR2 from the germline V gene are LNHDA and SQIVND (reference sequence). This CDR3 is CASTRDTGELFF. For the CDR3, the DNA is TGTGCCAGTACTCGCGACACCGGGGAGCTGTTTTTT.